This T cell receptor (beta chain) was documented in a study of blood T cell repertoires in COVID-19 (dated by TCRdb to 2019 to 2021). As for the study more broadly: Collaborator samples came from the United States, Italy and Spain and covered acute and convalescent phases of COVID-19. The material from the prospective study consisted of cDNA or gDNA derived from T cells, B-cell-depleted T cells, or PBMCs. The dataset comprised deeply sampled blood TCRbeta repertoires from subjects exposed to, actively infected with, or recovered from COVID-19. A freely available public database, intended as a resource for researchers studying the immune response to SARS-CoV-2, is where the repertoires were released. The samples were drawn from the first 160 participants of the ongoing ImmuneRACE study and from over a thousand subjects provided by 6 global collaborators. A de-identified subject ID, COVID-19 status, age in years and sex were almost always included in the sample metadata. HLA class I and class II types, where available, came from metadata supplied by the sample provider rather than from assay-based typing.

TCRbeta CDR3 regions were amplified from genomic DNA by means of the immunoSEQ Assay, a bias-controlled multiplex PCR. Regarding the original processing steps: Within the assay, amplification of reference gene primers was used to estimate how many nucleated cells each sample contained. Sequence reads were collapsed and filtered to measure the absolute abundance of every unique TCRbeta CDR3 rearrangement. For each sample, productive Simpson clonality was calculated by taking the square root of Simpson's diversity index across productive rearrangements. The table comes from immuneACCESS by way of TCRdb, which keeps in-frame sequences with V and J called. Part of the clones is missing from these tables; in studies checked, under half for an unresolved V gene and the rest for unknown reasons. Clone size and the V and J calls come from that table; the DNA yielded D and trimming. This sample lists 200,000 to 250,000 clones; around 84% were detected once. The ten largest clonotypes hold 15% to 20% of the sample.

As for this clone: This clone's antigen is unknown. There are no base qualities to consult, and no much larger clone falls within one base.

The collaborating institutions used their own protocols to collect whole blood in K2EDTA tubes. For TCRbeta analysis, collaborator samples were shipped as frozen whole blood, as isolated PBMCs, or as DNA extracted from either sample type. General conclusions and limits of the study: The quantity of clinical and demographic metadata differed by source and by participant and was supplied without curation.

Source material: peripheral blood. This clonotype originated in an elderly woman with active or convalescent COVID-19.

The CDR3: CASSLEGGGAFF. The DNA sequence is as follows: TGTGCCAGCAGCCTTGAGGGGGGGGGAGCTTTCTTT. The sequence links TRBV3-1 (or the pseudogene TRBV3-2) to TRBJ1-1; the D gene is perhaps TRBD1, from 6 matching bases. The germline V gene (reference sequence) specifies LGHDT as CDR1 and YNNKEL as CDR2. V and J are truncated by 4 bases and 10 bases respectively, leaving an intervening sequence of 13 bases. Its CDR3 holds 12 amino acids, cysteine through phenylalanine. The DNA shown is the 36-base CDR3, in frame from base 1.